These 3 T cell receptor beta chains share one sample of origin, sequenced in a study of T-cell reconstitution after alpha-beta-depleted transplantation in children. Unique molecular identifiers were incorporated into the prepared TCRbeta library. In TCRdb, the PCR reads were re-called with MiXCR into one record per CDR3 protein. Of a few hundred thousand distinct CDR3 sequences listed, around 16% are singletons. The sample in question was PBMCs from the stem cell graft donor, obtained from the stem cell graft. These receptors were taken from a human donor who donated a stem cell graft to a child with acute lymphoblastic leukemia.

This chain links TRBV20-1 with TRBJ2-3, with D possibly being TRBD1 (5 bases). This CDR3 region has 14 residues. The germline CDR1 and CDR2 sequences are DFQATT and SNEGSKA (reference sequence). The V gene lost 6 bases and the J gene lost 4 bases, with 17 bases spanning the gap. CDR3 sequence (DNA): TGCAGTGCCCAAGGGGAATTTGGTGCAGATACGCAGTATTTT. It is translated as CSAQGEFGADTQYF.

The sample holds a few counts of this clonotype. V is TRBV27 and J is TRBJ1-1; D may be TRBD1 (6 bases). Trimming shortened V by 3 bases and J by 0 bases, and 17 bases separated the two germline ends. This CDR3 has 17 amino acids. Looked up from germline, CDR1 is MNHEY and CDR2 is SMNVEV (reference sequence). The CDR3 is CASSFSPEQGMNTEAFF. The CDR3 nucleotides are TGTGCCAGCAGTTTCTCACCCGAACAGGGAATGAACACTGAAGCTTTCTTT.

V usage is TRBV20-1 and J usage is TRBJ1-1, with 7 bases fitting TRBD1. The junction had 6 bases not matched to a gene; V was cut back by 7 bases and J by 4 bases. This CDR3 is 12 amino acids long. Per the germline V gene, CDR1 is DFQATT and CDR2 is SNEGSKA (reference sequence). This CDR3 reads CSDRGESTEAFF. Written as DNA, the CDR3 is TGCAGTGACAGGGGTGAATCCACTGAAGCTTTCTTT.